Below are 26 T cell receptor beta chains sequenced from a single sample in a study of shared clonotypes between healthy human individuals. TCRdb's copy holds only in-frame clones and misses some; the assay was immunoSEQ multiplex PCR. The data show about 2.4 million clones, 90% to 95% seen once. Input material: naive CD4+ T cells from PBMCs. Subset here: CD45RA+ positively selected. These receptor sequences come from a young man in good health. Some clones in this sample may be carry-over from other donors' samples.

CDR3 nucleotide sequence: TGTGCCAGCAGTAGGGGACAGGGAGGCTACGAGCAGTACTTC. This gives the protein CASSRGQGGYEQYF. V and J are TRBV27 and TRBJ2-7; 9 bases are shared with TRBD1. Germline CDR1 reads MNHEY; CDR2 reads SMNVEV (reference sequence). The CDR3 loop spans 14 amino acids. The V segment lost 5 bases and the J segment 3 bases; nucleotides outside the gene matches: 5.

Here the CDR3 reads CASSEFRTSGGYNEQFF. The CDR3 region has the DNA TGCGCCAGCAGTGAGTTTCGGACTAGCGGGGGTTACAATGAGCAGTTCTTC. This sequence joins TRBV10-1 and TRBJ2-1; 13 bases are a match to TRBD2. The CDR3 consists of 17 residues. CDR1 WNHNN and CDR2 SYGVQD come from the germline V gene (reference sequence). Trimming cost V 1 base and J 4 bases; bases outside gene matches: 4.

This rearrangement joins TRBV2 to TRBJ2-2; TRBD1 aligns across 7 bases. The CDR3 has 15 residues. The V gene's germline CDR1 is SNHLY and CDR2 FYNNEI. The V gene end was trimmed by 6 bases and the J gene end by 1 base; junction bases not matched to a gene: 5. CDR3 sequence reads: CASRERQGNTGELFF. The DNA for the CDR3 is TGTGCCAGCAGGGAGAGACAGGGGAACACCGGGGAGCTGTTTTTT.

The rearrangement joins TRBV4-1 to TRBJ2-1, with D possibly TRBD2 on 5 matching bases. Per germline, CDR1 MGHRA and CDR2 YSYEKL. Trimming took off 7 bases at V and 0 bases at J, with 16 bases between the two ends. This CDR3 comprises 16 residues. The CDR3 region has the DNA TGCGCCAGCACGCTTTCCGGAGGTCCCTCCTACAATGAGCAGTTCTTC. This codes for CASTLSGGPSYNEQFF.

This chain uses TRBV7-3 with TRBJ2-1; 7 bases match TRBD2. Trimming cost V 0 bases and J 8 bases; bases outside gene matches: 13. The CDR3 is made up of 17 amino acids. Germline CDR1 and CDR2: SGHTA and FQGTGA. Here the CDR3 DNA reads TGTGCCAGCAGCTTAACCCCCCGGACTAGAATAACGGATGAGCAGTTCTTC. Protein: CASSLTPRTRITDEQFF.

The DNA of the CDR3 is TGTGCCTGGAGTGAGGGGGGACAGGGGTTCTTC. Protein: CAWSEGGQGFF. J is TRBJ2-1 and V is TRBV30, with 9 nucleotides matching TRBD1. V lost 1 base and J lost 15; bases outside the gene matches: 4. Germline V gives CDR1 GTSNPN, CDR2 SVGIG (reference sequence). CDR3 length equals 11 residues.

The gene calls are TRBV7-9 and TRBJ2-5, with 8 bases identical to TRBD2. Germline V gene lookup returns CDR1 SEHNR and CDR2 FQNEAQ (reference sequence). The CDR3 sequence is 17 residues long. The V and J ends lost 4 bases and 4 bases, in that order; junction bases with no gene match: 14. The CDR3 bases are TGTGCCAGCAGCTCTCGACTTAGCGGGATGGAACTAGAGACCCAGTACTTC. Translated: CASSSRLSGMELETQYF.

Note on this clone: This specimen includes other DNA sequences encoding the same CDR3. This chain connects TRBV7-3 to TRBJ1-1; possible D gene TRBD1, 5 bases. The CDR3 is 13 amino acids. Looked up from germline, CDR1 is SGHTA and CDR2 is FQGTGA. V was clipped by 4 bases and J by 1 base, with 7 bases between them. CDR3 amino acids: CASSYDRNTEAFF. Written as DNA, the CDR3 is TGTGCCAGCAGCTACGACAGGAACACTGAAGCTTTCTTT.

The rearrangement links TRBV5-1 to TRBJ2-1; 11 bases fit TRBD2. Germline V gives CDR1 SGHRS, CDR2 YFSETQ. The CDR3 contains 13 residues. The V and J ends lost 3 bases and 10 bases, in that order; junction bases with no gene match: 3. The CDR3 sequence is CASSWGLAVEQFF. The DNA for the CDR3 is TGCGCCAGCAGCTGGGGACTAGCGGTCGAGCAGTTCTTC. The complete variable domain, with remaining parts taken from reference TRBV5-1 and TRBJ2-1, reads KAGVTQTPRYLIKTRGQQVTLSCSPISGHRSVSWYQQTPGQGLQFLFEYFSETQRNKGNFPGRFSGRQFSNSRSEMNVSTLELGDSALYLCASSWGLAVEQFFGPGTRLTVL.

J is TRBJ2-3 and V is TRBV7-6; possibly TRBD2 for D (6 bases). V lost 5 bases, J lost 14 bases, and 11 bases lay in between. The CDR3 spans 10 residues. CDR1 SGHVS and CDR2 FNYEAQ come from the germline V gene. The CDR3: CASSPNGGYF. The CDR3 coding sequence is TGTGCCAGCAGCCCCAACGGGGGGTATTTT.

The gene calls are TRBV4-1 and TRBJ1-5; maybe TRBD1 (6 bases). Germline V CDR1 and CDR2: MGHRA, YSYEKL. The V end lost 1 base, the J end lost 5 bases, and 15 bases lay between the germline ends. CDR3 length equals 16 residues. CDR3 residues: CASSQGRGRIDQPQHF. For the CDR3, the DNA is TGCGCCAGCAGCCAAGGGAGGGGGAGGATCGATCAGCCCCAGCATTTT.

This rearrangement joins TRBV6-5 to TRBJ2-6; no firm D call. Trimming took off 5 bases at V and 2 bases at J, with 7 bases between the two ends. CDR3 length: 14 residues. Germline lookup yields CDR1 MNHEY and CDR2 SVGAGI. Written as DNA, the CDR3 is TGTGCCAGCAGTGCTGGGACTGGGGCCAACGTCCTGACTTTC. It translates to CASSAGTGANVLTF.

CDR3 nucleotide sequence: TGCGCCAGCAGCCCGGAGGCAGGGGTAGGAGAAAAACTGTTTTTT. Translation: CASSPEAGVGEKLFF. The rearrangement uses TRBV5-1 and TRBJ1-4; a weak D match, TRBD1 (6 bases). The V gene lost 4 bases and the J gene lost 8 bases, with 18 bases spanning the gap. In germline, CDR1 is SGHRS, CDR2 YFSETQ. The CDR3 is 15 residues long.

This clone was recorded only once. This chain links TRBV27 with TRBJ2-7, with TRBD1 matching 8 bases. The CDR3 extends over 17 amino acids. V shed 2 bases, J shed 2 bases, and the junction held 11 bases outside the gene matches. Germline V gives CDR1 MNHEY, CDR2 SMNVEV (reference sequence). The CDR3 protein is CASSLRQGRQGPYEQYF. The CDR3 DNA reads TGTGCCAGCAGTTTACGACAGGGGCGGCAGGGACCCTACGAGCAGTACTTC.

The chain couples TRBV28 to TRBJ1-2; 7 bases agree with TRBD1. Trimming took 8 bases from V and 2 from J; bases not matched to a gene: 14. Germline V gene data show CDR1 as MDHEN and CDR2 as SYDVKM. This CDR3 spans 16 amino acids. CDR3: CASGVPRDSWNYGYTF. CDR3 DNA sequence: TGTGCCAGCGGGGTGCCTCGGGACAGTTGGAACTATGGCTACACCTTC.

This clone came up once. The V and J genes are TRBV6-1 and TRBJ2-7; TRBD1 matches at 10 bases. The trim removed 4 bases at V and 3 bases at J, leaving 6 bases unmatched. Germline V lookup: CDR1 MNHNS, CDR2 SASEGT. The CDR3 extends over 15 amino acids. In DNA, the CDR3 is TGTGCCAGCAGTGTACAAGGACAGGGGGTCTACGAGCAGTACTTC. It specifies CASSVQGQGVYEQYF.

To note about this clone: At one end the junction does not follow the germline gene, possibly because of a read error. This chain joins TRBV10-3 and TRBJ1-4; D not resolved. The germline V gene has CDR1 ENHRY and CDR2 SYGVKD. This CDR3 region has 15 residues. CDR3 nucleotide sequence: TGTGCCATCAGTGATGGGCAGACTGAAAATGAAAACCTGTTTTTT. Residues: CAISDGQTENENLFF.

The chain couples TRBV29-1 to TRBJ2-3, with 7 nucleotides matching TRBD1. Unmatched junction bases numbered 10, after V lost 7 bases and J lost 3 bases. The CDR3 totals 14 residues. Germline V gene data show CDR1 as SQVTM and CDR2 as ANQGSEA. For the CDR3, the DNA is TGCAGCGCACGGACAGGCCGAAGGACAGATACGCAGTATTTT. Encoded protein: CSARTGRRTDTQYF.

This rearrangement joins TRBV15 to TRBJ1-2; 8 bases are shared with TRBD1. Germline values: CDR1 LNHNV, CDR2 YYDKDF (reference sequence). The ends lost 1 base at V and 2 bases at J; junction bases unmatched: 6. The CDR3 is 16 residues long. CDR3 sequence: CATSRGQGAWNYGYTF. The DNA for the CDR3 is TGTGCCACCAGCAGAGGGCAGGGGGCCTGGAACTATGGCTACACCTTC.

The chain has TRBV28 and TRBJ2-5; D perhaps matches TRBD2 (6 bases). Looked up from germline, CDR1 is MDHEN and CDR2 is SYDVKM. Trimming stripped 3 bases from V and 5 bases from J, with 13 bases between. The CDR3 consists of 14 residues. The CDR3 bases are TGTGCCAGCAGTTTTAGGTCCGGGACTGAGACCCAGTACTTC. Its protein is CASSFRSGTETQYF.

As for this clone: This sample includes further DNA sequences coding for the same CDR3. The V call is TRBV27, the J call TRBJ2-3; D not certain. Trimming cost V 2 bases and J 2 bases, with 5 bases left between them. CDR1 is MNHEY and CDR2 is SMNVEV in the germline V gene (reference sequence). This CDR3 comprises 13 residues. Here the CDR3 DNA reads TGTGCCAGCAGTTTAGGCCCCACAGATACGCAGTATTTT. Translating it yields CASSLGPTDTQYF.

V usage is TRBV6-5 and J usage is TRBJ1-2; TRBD1 matches 8 bases. The CDR3 runs to 13 residues. CDR1 is MNHEY and CDR2 is SVGAGI in the germline V gene. With 5 bases clipped from V and 8 bases from J, the junction kept 7 bases outside the gene matches. In DNA, the CDR3 is TGTGCCAGCAGTCGCGACGGGACAGGAGGCTACACCTTC. Its translation is CASSRDGTGGYTF.

The V gene is TRBV27, the J gene TRBJ2-5; TRBD1 aligns across 8 bases. This CDR3 spans 15 amino acids. The germline gives CDR1 MNHEY, CDR2 SMNVEV (reference sequence). V lost 1 base and J lost 2; bases outside the gene matches: 3. The CDR3 protein is CASSLLGTGQETQYF. CDR3 nucleotides: TGTGCCAGCAGTTTATTAGGGACAGGACAAGAGACCCAGTACTTC.

This clone was seen once. In the same sample, other DNA sequences code for this CDR3. V and J are TRBV28 and TRBJ1-4, with TRBD1 as a possible D gene (6 bases). Trimming took off 5 bases at V and 0 bases at J, with 10 bases between the two ends. This CDR3 is 15 amino acids long. Germline V gene sequence: CDR1 MDHEN, CDR2 SYDVKM. CDR3 DNA sequence: TGTGCCAGCAGTACCAGGACAGCAACTAATGAAAAACTGTTTTTT. Translation gives CASSTRTATNEKLFF.

The CDR3, as DNA: TGTGCCAGCAGCTTGATGGGACTAGCGGACAATGAGCAGTTCTTC. Translated: CASSLMGLADNEQFF. The rearrangement links TRBV5-6 to TRBJ2-1; TRBD2 matches 11 bases. V lost 1 base, J lost 5 bases, and 2 bases stayed unmatched. Germline V gene lookup returns CDR1 SGHDT and CDR2 YYEEEE. The CDR3 is made up of 15 amino acids. Drawing the rest from reference TRBV5-6 and TRBJ2-1, the complete variable domain is DAGVTQSPTHLIKTRGQQVTLRCSPKSGHDTVSWYQQALGQGPQFIFQYYEEEERQRGNFPDRFSGHQFPNYSSELNVNALLLGDSALYLCASSLMGLADNEQFFGPGTRLTVL.

V gene TRBV5-1 combines with J gene TRBJ2-5, with D uncertain. Germline-derived CDR1 and CDR2 are SGHRS and YFSETQ. The CDR3 extends over 13 amino acids. V was cut by 0 bases and J by 5 bases, with 8 bases left in between. CDR3 amino acids: CASSLEQRETQYF. The CDR3 region has the DNA TGCGCCAGCAGCTTGGAGCAGCGCGAGACCCAGTACTTC.